This TCR beta chain was retrieved from a study of cytomegalovirus exposure and HLA in healthy donors. General study points: Reportedly, fewer N-insertions than the approximately 700-donor mean appeared in an Asian-associated ancestry cluster in a later analysis. Cytomegalovirus-associated status was assigned to about 160 TCR beta chains. HLA alleles were associated with 16,000 or so TCR beta sequences in a later analysis at 0.05 false discovery rate. There were a few CMV-associated chains whose specificity for CMV antigens was confirmed in vitro.

Amplification used 60 Vbeta primers and 13 Jbeta primers. TCRdb keeps only in-frame clones here, not all; method: immunoSEQ multiplex PCR. The sample lists tens of thousands of clones; roughly 80% were seen once. In the case of this clone: The antigen remains undetermined.

Sequenced input: PBMCs. The TCR sequence derives from a man aged 40-49 years in good health and CMV-seronegative.

The CDR3 spells CASSLDRGLTEAFF. The CDR3, as DNA: TGTGCCAGCAGCTTAGATCGCGGGCTCACTGAAGCTTTCTTT. The chain is built from TRBV11-3 and TRBJ1-1; D not resolved. Germline CDR1 reads SGHNT; CDR2 reads YENEEA. The CDR3 is 14 amino acids. The V end was cut by 0 bases, the J end by 4 bases, with 9 bases between.